This T cell receptor (beta chain) is from a study of control samples from healthy donors and cancer patients. Profiling relied on immunoSEQ multiplex PCR, and the TCRdb table lists in-frame clones only, not all of them. Of some 190,000 clones listed, 91% are singletons. Germline lookup yields CDR1 SNHLY and CDR2 FYNNEI. The CDR3 spans 16 residues. The V end lost 7 bases, the J end lost 10 bases, and 25 bases lay between the germline ends. The rearrangement uses TRBV2 and TRBJ1-4, with a tentative D call TRBD1 (5 bases). The specimen sequenced was blood. The receptor was isolated from a man aged 25 to 45 in good health. This chain's CDR3 is CASTPGTAIRFAKLFF. The CDR3 region has the DNA TGTGCCAGCACACCAGGGACGGCGATACGATTCGCAAAACTGTTTTTT.